These 13 T cell receptor beta chains were sequenced from one sample in a study of control samples from healthy donors and cancer patients. Sequencing used immunoSEQ multiplex PCR; TCRdb keeps in-frame clones, though not all of them. The sample lists 2,000 to 2,500 clones, roughly 96% occurring once. Sequencing input: PBMCs. The receptors originated from a man between 65 and 85 years old with colorectal cancer.

This clone occurred once. The chain joins TRBV19 to TRBJ1-4; a weak D match, TRBD1 (6 bases). The germline gives CDR1 LNHDA, CDR2 SQIVND (reference sequence). The CDR3 sequence is 14 residues long. Trimming took 5 bases from V and 8 from J, leaving 15 bases between them. CDR3 nucleotide sequence: TGTGCCAGTAGTGAGGCAGGGGTTTCCGAAAAACTGTTTTTT. Protein sequence: CASSEAGVSEKLFF. The variable domain in full, completed from reference TRBV19 and TRBJ1-4, reads DGGITQSPKYLFRKEGQNVTLSCEQNLNHDAMYWYRQDPGQGLRLIYYSQIVNDFQKGDIAEGYSVSREKKESFPLTVTSAQKNPTAFYLCASSEAGVSEKLFFGSGTQLSVL.

This rearrangement joins TRBV7-6 to TRBJ2-7; D remains ambiguous. Trimming took off 5 bases at V and 1 base at J, with 9 bases between the two ends. CDR1 is SGHVS and CDR2 is FNYEAQ in the germline V gene. The CDR3 loop spans 13 amino acids. The CDR3, as DNA: TGTGCCAGCAGCCCCTCCGTTTCCTACGAGCAGTACTTC. Translation: CASSPSVSYEQYF.

The genes are TRBV30 and TRBJ1-2; D remains ambiguous. V dropped 5 bases and J dropped 0 bases, with 13 bases sitting between them. Germline V gene data show CDR1 as GTSNPN and CDR2 as SVGIG (reference sequence). This CDR3 has 14 amino acids. The CDR3 region has the DNA TGTGCCTGGGGGCCACAGAGTCCTAACTATGGCTACACCTTC. It yields the protein CAWGPQSPNYGYTF.

The J gene is TRBJ1-5, the V gene TRBV19; a possible D gene is TRBD1 (6 bases). Germline V lookup: CDR1 LNHDA, CDR2 SQIVND (reference sequence). The length of the CDR3 is 17 residues. V dropped 6 bases and J dropped 0 bases, with 18 bases sitting between them. CDR3 amino acids: CASSRAGAGVSNQPQHF. The DNA for the CDR3 is TGTGCCAGTAGCCGCGCGGGGGCAGGGGTTAGCAATCAGCCCCAGCATTTT.

The chain joins TRBV5-1 to TRBJ2-2; the D is unclear. Germline values: CDR1 SGHRS, CDR2 YFSETQ. This CDR3 spans 14 amino acids. V was pared by 0 bases and J by 1 base, with 4 bases between. The CDR3 here is CASSLDRNTGELFF. CDR3 sequence (DNA): TGCGCCAGCAGCTTGGACAGGAACACCGGGGAGCTGTTTTTT. The complete variable domain, with remaining parts taken from reference TRBV5-1 and TRBJ2-2, reads KAGVTQTPRYLIKTRGQQVTLSCSPISGHRSVSWYQQTPGQGLQFLFEYFSETQRNKGNFPGRFSGRQFSNSRSEMNVSTLELGDSALYLCASSLDRNTGELFFGEGSRLTVL.

V and J are TRBV5-1 and TRBJ1-1; TRBD1 matches 7 bases. Germline V gene data show CDR1 as SGHRS and CDR2 as YFSETQ. With 6 bases clipped from V and 5 bases from J, the junction kept 16 bases outside the gene matches. The CDR3 runs 16 residues. CDR3 nucleotide sequence: TGCGCCAGCACCACCGGACAGGAGAGTTGGAGGACTGAAGCTTTCTTT. This codes for CASTTGQESWRTEAFF.

The sample holds one count of this clone. Written as DNA, the CDR3 is TGTGCCAGCAGCCAAGCGAGACTCCTATCCCGGGACAGACACTCTGGGGCCAACGTCCTGACTTTC. Translating gives CASSQARLLSRDRHSGANVLTF. The rearrangement links TRBV3-1 (or the pseudogene TRBV3-2) to TRBJ2-6, with 7 bases lining up with TRBD1. The CDR3 covers 22 residues. The junction had 18 bases not matched to a gene; V was cut back by 1 base and J by 0 bases. The germline gives CDR1 LGHDT, CDR2 YNNKEL (reference sequence).

The chain carries TRBV11-2 and TRBJ2-5; D may correspond to TRBD1 or TRBD2 (5 bases each). The CDR3 consists of 15 residues. The V gene lost 1 base and the J gene lost 5 bases, with 14 bases spanning the gap. The germline CDR1 and CDR2 sequences are SGHAT and FQNNGV. The CDR3 DNA follows: TGTGCCAGCAGCTTAGTTTTCGGGGCAGGGGAGACCCAGTACTTC. Translated: CASSLVFGAGETQYF. Full variable domain (missing parts from reference TRBV11-2 and TRBJ2-5): EAGVAQSPRYKIIEKRQSVAFWCNPISGHATLYWYQQILGQGPKLLIQFQNNGVVDDSQLPKDRFSAERLKGVDSTLKIQPAKLEDSAVYLCASSLVFGAGETQYFGPGTRLLVL.

The chain joins TRBV7-2 to TRBJ2-7, with D possibly being TRBD1 (7 bases). This CDR3 spans 14 amino acids. Between the trimmed V and J ends, which lost 4 bases and 4 bases, there was a span of 14 bases. The V gene's germline CDR1 is SGHTA and CDR2 FQGNSA. CDR3: CASSSRQGLYEQYF. The CDR3 coding sequence is TGTGCCAGCAGCTCGAGACAGGGACTGTACGAGCAGTACTTC.

The chain recombines TRBV6-1 with TRBJ2-7; D gene ambiguous. The CDR3 consists of 16 residues. Germline-derived CDR1 and CDR2 are MNHNS and SASEGT. V lost 0 bases to trimming and J lost 2 bases, with 14 bases between them. The CDR3 DNA sequence: TGTGCCAGCAGTGAAGCGATCGGCAGTTTTCCCTACGAGCAGTACTTC. This encodes CASSEAIGSFPYEQYF.

The chain carries TRBV6-5 and TRBJ2-3; tentatively, D is TRBD2 (5 bases). Looked up from germline, CDR1 is MNHEY and CDR2 is SVGAGI. Trimming removed 2 bases at V and 4 bases at J, with 7 bases between. The CDR3 has 13 residues. The CDR3 region is CASSYGSADTQYF. The CDR3 bases are TGTGCCAGCAGTTACGGTAGCGCAGATACGCAGTATTTT.

The V call is TRBV3-1 (or the pseudogene TRBV3-2), the J call TRBJ2-7; TRBD2 aligns across 7 bases. The V gene's germline CDR1 is LGHDT and CDR2 YNNKEL (reference sequence). V trimming: 4 bases; J trimming: 3 bases; junction bases outside the gene matches: 9. This CDR3 comprises 15 residues. CDR3 sequence: CASSPRDYLYYEQYF. The CDR3 DNA reads as TGTGCCAGCAGCCCCCGGGACTACTTATACTACGAGCAGTACTTC.

This chain uses TRBV5-1 with TRBJ2-7; TRBD2 matches at 9 bases. The length of the CDR3 is 14 residues. Per germline, CDR1 SGHRS and CDR2 YFSETQ. After removal of 4 bases from V and 2 bases from J, the junction contained 4 bases not matched to a gene. CDR3 sequence (DNA): TGCGCCAGCAGCCCCGGGACTAGCCCCTACGAGCAGTACTTC. It is translated as CASSPGTSPYEQYF.